The clone carrying this TCR beta chain was recorded only once. What it binds is unknown. The data are from a study of chemoradiotherapy in HPV16-positive cancers. About the study: Two HPV16-positive patients' cells yielded candidate HPV-specific clones and common motifs.

Sequencing was performed with immunoSEQ multiplex PCR; in TCRdb, only in-frame clones are kept and a portion is missing. The data contain 53,000 or so clones, 90% of them singletons. The germline V gene encodes CDR1 SGDLS and CDR2 YYNGEE. V lost 4 bases to trimming and J lost 3 bases; unmatched junction nucleotides: 19. This CDR3 is 19 amino acids long. Whole-study results and caveats: Candidate HPV-specific clones and E7-related TCR motifs grew in tumor during treatment. Only a couple of HPV16-positive patients supplied the functional HPV-specificity definition.

The sequencing here drew on blood, taken from a patient who underwent chemoradiotherapy. The J gene is TRBJ2-1, the V gene TRBV9, with 7 bases lining up with TRBD2. The source of this sequence is a human donor with HPV-associated anogenital cancer. CDR3 protein: CASSLPSLRIQRGYNEQFF. CDR3 DNA sequence: TGTGCCAGCAGCTTACCTTCCTTGCGTATTCAGCGGGGCTACAATGAGCAGTTCTTC.